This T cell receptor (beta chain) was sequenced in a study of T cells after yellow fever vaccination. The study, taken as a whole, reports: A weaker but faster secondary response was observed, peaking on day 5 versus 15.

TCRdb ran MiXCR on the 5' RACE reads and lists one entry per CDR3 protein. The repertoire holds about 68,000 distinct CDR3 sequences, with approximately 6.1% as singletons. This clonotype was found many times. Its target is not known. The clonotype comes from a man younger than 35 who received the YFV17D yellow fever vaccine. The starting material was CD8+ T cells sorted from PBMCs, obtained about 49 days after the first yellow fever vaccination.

CDR3 region: CASSPGRSNTEAFF. CDR3 nucleotide sequence: TGTGCCAGCAGTCCGGGACGGTCGAACACTGAAGCTTTCTTT. The chain couples TRBV6-1 to TRBJ1-1; D is possibly TRBD1 (5 bases). The CDR3 contains 14 residues. The V end was cut by 5 bases, the J end by 1 base, with 11 bases between. The V gene's germline CDR1 is MNHNS and CDR2 SASEGT.